This T cell receptor (beta chain) was profiled in a study of shared clonotypes between healthy human individuals. The wider study: Participating donors consisted of a couple of women and a few men aged 18 to 49. Study conclusions and caveats: Only a few donors were included, so the genetic and exposure-history diversity represented was limited.

Deep-level running was used for the assay. Each unsorted PBMC replicate got 300 ng genomic DNA, roughly 30,000 genomes. Profiling relied on immunoSEQ multiplex PCR, and the TCRdb table lists in-frame clones only, not all of them. Here the sample spans 400,000 to 500,000 clones, 70% to 80% being singletons. Germline assignment: CDR1 SGHDT and CDR2 YYEEEE. Trimming removed 0 bases from V and 2 bases from J, with 9 bases in between. This CDR3 is 14 amino acids long. Note on this clone: Its antigen is not known.

The chain links TRBV5-6 to TRBJ2-7; weak D call: TRBD1 (5 bases). Sequenced sample: PBMCs. The clonotype was recovered from a woman in her thirties or forties in good health. Some clones in this sample may be carry-over from other donors' samples. The CDR3 sequence is CASSLGTGPYEQYF. CDR3 sequence (DNA): TGTGCCAGCAGCTTGGGTACAGGACCCTACGAGCAGTACTTC.